Listed below are T cell receptor beta chains from one sample, sequenced in a study of human T cells and chemical hapten exposure. Each CDR3 protein is one row after TCRdb ran MiXCR on the RACE reads. The sample includes about 41,000 distinct CDR3 sequences, about 4.1% of them seen just once. What was sequenced was whole blood. The receptor set was obtained from a human donor in good health. Some clones in this sample may be carry-over from other donors' samples. The CDR3 runs from the conserved cysteine through the conserved F or W. A D gene is named only where the DNA matches it firmly. Clone size is not always given. Where it is, it says once, few, many or a class for expanded clones.

NA	TRBV10-3	TRBJ2-1	NA	TGTGCCATCAGTGAGTGGAAAGGGCCCTACAATGAGCAGTTCTTC	CAISEWKGPYNEQFF
TRBD1	TRBV3-1	TRBJ2-2	many	TGTGCCAGCAAGCCAGGGGGCGAGAGAACCGGGGAGCTGTTTTTT	CASKPGGERTGELFF
NA	TRBV3-1	TRBJ1-2	few	TGTGCCAGCAGCCCCTTTGGGACAACGAAGGTGGGGGTTCATGGCTACACCTTC	CASSPFGTTKVGVHGYTF
NA	TRBV4-1	TRBJ1-1	many	TGCGCCAGCAGCATTTACCCTTCTAACACTGAAGCTTTCTTT	CASSIYPSNTEAFF
TRBD1	TRBV10-3	TRBJ2-7	many	TGTGCCATCAGAAGACAGGGCTCCTACGAGCAGTACTTC	CAIRRQGSYEQYF
NA	TRBV29-1	TRBJ2-7	many	TGCAGCGTTGTACCCGGGACCCGTTCCTACGAGCAGTACTTC	CSVVPGTRSYEQYF
NA	TRBV25-1	TRBJ1-2	many	TGTGCCAGCAGTGAAGATGGAGGGGGGCACTATGGCTACACCTTC	CASSEDGGGHYGYTF
TRBD2	TRBV7-2	TRBJ2-7	NA	TGTGCCAGCAGCCAATCGACTAGCGGCTACGAGCAGTACTTC	CASSQSTSGYEQYF
TRBD1	TRBV2	TRBJ1-1	many	TGTGCCAGCAGGGGGACAGGGGGAAGGACTGAAGCTTTCTTT	CASRGTGGRTEAFF
TRBD1	TRBV6-1	TRBJ1-5	many	TGTGCCAGCAGTGAGGGGACAGCAAATCAGCCCCAGCATTTT	CASSEGTANQPQHF
TRBD2	TRBV11-3	TRBJ2-1	few	TGTGCCAGCAGCAACCGACTAGCGGGAGAAAATGAGCAGTTCTTC	CASSNRLAGENEQFF
NA	TRBV28	TRBJ2-5	many	TGTGCCAGCAGTTCCCCTCGCGGGATAGGAGAGACCCAGTACTTC	CASSSPRGIGETQYF
NA	TRBV12-3/TRBV12-4	TRBJ2-3	few	TGTGCCAGCAGTTTGGCAGGGATCCACACAGATACGCAGTATTTT	CASSLAGIHTDTQYF
TRBD2	TRBV4-1	TRBJ2-1	few	TGCGCCAGCAGCCAGGGGGAGGGAGCTCCCTACAATGAGCAGTTCTTC	CASSQGEGAPYNEQFF
NA	TRBV7-2	TRBJ2-3	few	TGTGCCAGCAGCTCAGGGAACGTTCCGGGAGATACGCAGTATTTT	CASSSGNVPGDTQYF
TRBD2	TRBV6-5	TRBJ2-3	many	TGTGCCAGCAGTTACTTAATAGCGGGAAGCACAGATACGCAGTATTTT	CASSYLIAGSTDTQYF
NA	TRBV7-2	TRBJ2-5	many	TGTGCCAGCAGCTCTCTAGCGTTCCAAGAGACCCAGTACTTC	CASSSLAFQETQYF
NA	TRBV18	TRBJ1-5	many	TGTGCCAGCTCACCCCTGGACAATGGCAATCAGCCCCAGCATTTT	CASSPLDNGNQPQHF
TRBD1	TRBV3-1	TRBJ2-1	many	TGTGCCAGCAGCTACAGGGGGCATCCCTACAATGAGCAGTTCTTC	CASSYRGHPYNEQFF
NA	TRBV20-1	TRBJ1-1	many	TGCAGTGCTAGGCCGGACACTGAAGCTTTCTTT	CSARPDTEAFF
NA	TRBV28	TRBJ1-1	NA	TGTGCCAGCAGTTTAAACCAGCTTTATGAAGCTTTCTTT	CASSLNQLYEAFF
NA	TRBV29-1	TRBJ1-2	many	TGCAGCGTCGGTACGAAGGGGACTTGGGGCTCAGCTAACTATGGCTACACCTTC	CSVGTKGTWGSANYGYTF
NA	TRBV12-3/TRBV12-4	TRBJ2-5	few	TGTGCCAGCACCCCGACAGCCCAAGAGACCCAGTACTTC	CASTPTAQETQYF
NA	TRBV20-1	TRBJ2-7	many	TGCAGTGTCCAGGACCAGTACTTC	CSVQDQYF
NA	TRBV14	TRBJ1-6	NA	TGTGCCAGCAGCCCCACCGCTCGTCATTCACCCCTCCACTTT	CASSPTARHSPLHF
TRBD1	TRBV28	TRBJ2-7	many	TGTGCCAGCAGCCCACAGGGGGCGCCGACCTACGAGCAGTACTTC	CASSPQGAPTYEQYF
NA	TRBV20-1	TRBJ1-5	many	TGCAGTGCTAGAGATCCCGCGGGGGCTGGGTGGTCTGGGCCCCAGCATTTT	CSARDPAGAGWSGPQHF
NA	TRBV30	TRBJ2-3	few	TGTGCCTGGAGTGATGACACAGATACGCAGTATTTT	CAWSDDTDTQYF
NA	TRBV30	TRBJ2-1	many	TGTGCCTGGAGTCTCGTCGGACGTCACAATGAGCAGTTCTTC	CAWSLVGRHNEQFF
TRBD2	TRBV7-8	TRBJ2-3	few	TGTGCCAGCAGCTTAGCCCCCGGTGGACTAGCGGGAGTAGGGCTAAGCACAGATACGCAGTATTTT	CASSLAPGGLAGVGLSTDTQYF